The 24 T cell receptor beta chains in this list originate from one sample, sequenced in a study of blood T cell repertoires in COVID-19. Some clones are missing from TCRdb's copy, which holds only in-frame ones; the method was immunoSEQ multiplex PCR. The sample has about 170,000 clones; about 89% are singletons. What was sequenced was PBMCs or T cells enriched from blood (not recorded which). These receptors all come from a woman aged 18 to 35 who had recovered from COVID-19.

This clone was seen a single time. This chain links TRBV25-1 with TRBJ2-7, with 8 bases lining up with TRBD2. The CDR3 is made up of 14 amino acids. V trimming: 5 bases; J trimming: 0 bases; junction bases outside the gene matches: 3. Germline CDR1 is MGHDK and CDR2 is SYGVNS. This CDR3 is CASSQAGASYEQYF. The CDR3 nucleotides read TGTGCCAGCAGTCAAGCGGGAGCCTCCTACGAGCAGTACTTC.

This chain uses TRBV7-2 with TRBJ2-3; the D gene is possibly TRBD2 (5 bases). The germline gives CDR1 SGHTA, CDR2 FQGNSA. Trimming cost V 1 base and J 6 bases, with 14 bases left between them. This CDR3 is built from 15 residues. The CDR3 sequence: CASSLGLGRGDTQYF. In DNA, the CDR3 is TGTGCCAGCAGCTTAGGATTGGGGAGAGGGGATACGCAGTATTTT.

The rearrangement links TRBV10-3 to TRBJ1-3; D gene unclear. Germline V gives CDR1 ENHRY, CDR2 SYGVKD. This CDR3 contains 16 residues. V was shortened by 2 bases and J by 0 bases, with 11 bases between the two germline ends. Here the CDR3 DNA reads TGTGCCATCAGTGAGGCCCCAGACTCCTCTGGAAACACCATATATTTT. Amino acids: CAISEAPDSSGNTIYF.

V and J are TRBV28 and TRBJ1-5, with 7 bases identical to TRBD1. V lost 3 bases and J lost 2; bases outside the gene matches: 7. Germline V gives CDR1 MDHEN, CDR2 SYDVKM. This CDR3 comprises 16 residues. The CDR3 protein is CASSLIGGGGNQPQHF. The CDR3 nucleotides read TGTGCCAGCAGTTTGATAGGGGGCGGTGGCAATCAGCCCCAGCATTTT.

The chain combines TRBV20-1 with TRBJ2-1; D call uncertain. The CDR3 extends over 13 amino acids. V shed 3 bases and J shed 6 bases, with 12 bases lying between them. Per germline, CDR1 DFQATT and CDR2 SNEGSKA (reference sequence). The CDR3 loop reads CSASYRSVNEQFF. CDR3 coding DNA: TGCAGTGCTAGTTATCGCAGCGTCAATGAGCAGTTCTTC.

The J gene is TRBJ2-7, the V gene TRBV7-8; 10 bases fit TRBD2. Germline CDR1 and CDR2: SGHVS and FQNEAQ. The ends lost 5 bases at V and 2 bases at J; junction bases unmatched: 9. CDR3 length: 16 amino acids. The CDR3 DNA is TGTGCCAGCAGCCTCCGCAAAGCGGGAGGGGCCTACGAGCAGTACTTC. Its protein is CASSLRKAGGAYEQYF.

The CDR3 spells CASSGPTGGGGYTF. The CDR3 region has the DNA TGTGCCAGCAGCGGACCAACAGGGGGCGGTGGCTACACCTTC. V usage is TRBV9 and J usage is TRBJ1-2, with 9 bases lining up with TRBD1. V was pared by 3 bases and J by 7 bases, with 7 bases of the junction left unmatched. This CDR3 region has 14 residues. In germline, CDR1 is SGDLS, CDR2 YYNGEE.

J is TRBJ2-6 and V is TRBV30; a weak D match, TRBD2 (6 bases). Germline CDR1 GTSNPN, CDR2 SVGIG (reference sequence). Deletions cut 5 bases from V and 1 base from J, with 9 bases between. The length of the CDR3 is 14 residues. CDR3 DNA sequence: TGTGCCTGGGAGCGGGTATCTGGGGCCAACGTCCTGACTTTC. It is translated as CAWERVSGANVLTF.

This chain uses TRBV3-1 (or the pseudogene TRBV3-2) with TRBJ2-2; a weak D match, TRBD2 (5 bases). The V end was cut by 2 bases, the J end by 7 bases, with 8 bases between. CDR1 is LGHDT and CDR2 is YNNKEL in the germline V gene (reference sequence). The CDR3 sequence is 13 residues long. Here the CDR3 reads CASSQLAGGELFF. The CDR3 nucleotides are TGTGCCAGCAGCCAACTAGCTGGCGGGGAGCTGTTTTTT.

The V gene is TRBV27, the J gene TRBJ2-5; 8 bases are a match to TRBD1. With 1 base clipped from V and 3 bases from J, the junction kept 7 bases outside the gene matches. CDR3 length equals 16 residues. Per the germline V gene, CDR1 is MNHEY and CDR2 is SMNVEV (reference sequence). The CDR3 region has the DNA TGTGCCAGCAGTTTATATCGGGACAGGCAAAAAGAGACCCAGTACTTC. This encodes CASSLYRDRQKETQYF.

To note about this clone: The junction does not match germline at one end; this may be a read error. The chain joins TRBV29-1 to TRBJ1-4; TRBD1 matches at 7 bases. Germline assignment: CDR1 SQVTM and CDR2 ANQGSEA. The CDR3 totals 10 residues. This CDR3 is CSVLAPDRYF. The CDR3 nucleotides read TGCAGCGTTCTAGCTCCGGACAGGTATTTT.

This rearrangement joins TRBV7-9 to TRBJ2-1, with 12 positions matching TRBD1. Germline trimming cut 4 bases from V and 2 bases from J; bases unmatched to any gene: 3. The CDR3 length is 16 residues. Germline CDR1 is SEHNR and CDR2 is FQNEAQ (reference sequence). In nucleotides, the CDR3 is TGTGCCAGCAGCTGGGGACAGGGGGCGCCCTACAATGAGCAGTTCTTC. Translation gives CASSWGQGAPYNEQFF.

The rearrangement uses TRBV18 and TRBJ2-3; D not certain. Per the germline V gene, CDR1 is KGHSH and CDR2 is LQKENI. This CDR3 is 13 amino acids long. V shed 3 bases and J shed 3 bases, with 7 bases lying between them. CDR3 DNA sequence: TGTGCCAGCTCACCGGCCTCAACAGATACGCAGTATTTT. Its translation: CASSPASTDTQYF.

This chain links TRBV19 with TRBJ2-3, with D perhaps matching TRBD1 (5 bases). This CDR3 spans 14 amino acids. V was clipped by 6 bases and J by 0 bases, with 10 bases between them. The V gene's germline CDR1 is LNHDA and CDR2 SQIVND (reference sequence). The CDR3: CASSQGFSTDTQYF. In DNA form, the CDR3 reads TGTGCCAGTAGCCAGGGATTTAGCACAGATACGCAGTATTTT.

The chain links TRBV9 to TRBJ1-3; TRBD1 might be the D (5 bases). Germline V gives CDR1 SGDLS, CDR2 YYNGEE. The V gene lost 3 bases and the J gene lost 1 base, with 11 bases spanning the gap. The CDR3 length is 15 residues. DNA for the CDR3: TGTGCCAGCAGCGCCTACCACAGGTCTGGAAACACCATATATTTT. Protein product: CASSAYHRSGNTIYF. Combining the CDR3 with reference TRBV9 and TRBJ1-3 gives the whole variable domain DSGVTQTPKHLITATGQRVTLRCSPRSGDLSVYWYQQSLDQGLQFLIQYYNGEERAKGNILERFSAQQFPDLHSELNLSSLELGDSALYFCASSAYHRSGNTIYFGEGSWLTVV.

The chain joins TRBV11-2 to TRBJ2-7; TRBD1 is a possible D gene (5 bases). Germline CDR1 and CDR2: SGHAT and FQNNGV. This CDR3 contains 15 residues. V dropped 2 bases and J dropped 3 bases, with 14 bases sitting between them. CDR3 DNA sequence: TGTGCCAGCAGCTTAAGGGGAACGCCCAACTACGAGCAGTACTTC. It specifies CASSLRGTPNYEQYF.

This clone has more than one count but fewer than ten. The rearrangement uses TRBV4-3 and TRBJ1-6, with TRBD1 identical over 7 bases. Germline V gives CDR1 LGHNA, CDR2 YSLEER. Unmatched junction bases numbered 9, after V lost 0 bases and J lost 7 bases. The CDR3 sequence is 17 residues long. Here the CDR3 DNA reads TGCGCCAGCAGCCAAGATCTAACAGGGGAATGGAATTCACCCCTCCACTTT. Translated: CASSQDLTGEWNSPLHF.

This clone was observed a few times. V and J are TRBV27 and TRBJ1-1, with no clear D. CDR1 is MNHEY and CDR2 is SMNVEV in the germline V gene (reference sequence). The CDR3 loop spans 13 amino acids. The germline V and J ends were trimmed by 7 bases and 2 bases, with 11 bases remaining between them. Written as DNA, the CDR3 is TGTGCCAGCAATCTAAAACCAAACACTGAAGCTTTCTTT. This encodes CASNLKPNTEAFF.

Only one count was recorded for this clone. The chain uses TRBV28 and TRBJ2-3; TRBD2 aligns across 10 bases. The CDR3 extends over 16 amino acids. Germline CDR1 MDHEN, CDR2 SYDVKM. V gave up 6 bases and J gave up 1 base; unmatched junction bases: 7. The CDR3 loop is CASRSLLAGGTDTQYF. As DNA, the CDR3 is TGTGCCAGCAGATCACTCCTAGCGGGGGGCACAGATACGCAGTATTTT.

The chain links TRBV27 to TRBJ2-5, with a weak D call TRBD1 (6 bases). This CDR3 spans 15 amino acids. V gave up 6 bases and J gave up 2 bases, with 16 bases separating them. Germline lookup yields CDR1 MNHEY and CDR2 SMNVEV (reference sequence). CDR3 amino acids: CASSLPGHPQETQYF. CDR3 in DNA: TGTGCCAGCAGCTTACCGGGACATCCTCAAGAGACCCAGTACTTC.

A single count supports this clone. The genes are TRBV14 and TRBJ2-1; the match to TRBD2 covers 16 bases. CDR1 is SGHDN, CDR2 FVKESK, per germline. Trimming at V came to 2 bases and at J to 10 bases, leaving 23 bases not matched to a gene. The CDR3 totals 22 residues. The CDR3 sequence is CASSQPKGPGLAGGPRLQEQFF. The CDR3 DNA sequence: TGTGCCAGCAGCCAACCTAAGGGTCCGGGACTAGCGGGAGGGCCCCGACTACAGGAGCAGTTCTTC.

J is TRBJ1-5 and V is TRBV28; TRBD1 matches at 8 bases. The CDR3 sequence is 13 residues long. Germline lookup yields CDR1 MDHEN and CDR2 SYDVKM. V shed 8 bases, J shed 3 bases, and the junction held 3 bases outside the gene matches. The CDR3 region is CASGTGLNQPQHF. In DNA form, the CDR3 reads TGTGCCAGCGGGACAGGACTCAATCAGCCCCAGCATTTT.

CDR3 region: CASSQAFLDRDGYTF. The CDR3 region has the DNA TGTGCCAGCAGCCAAGCCTTTCTGGACAGAGATGGCTACACCTTC. The V gene is TRBV14, the J gene TRBJ1-2, with D possibly matching TRBD1 (6 bases). The V end lost 1 base, the J end lost 6 bases, and 15 bases lay between the germline ends. This CDR3 comprises 15 residues. CDR1 and CDR2 (germline): SGHDN, FVKESK.

This CDR3 reads CASSYTTGATYEQYF. The CDR3 DNA is TGTGCCAGCAGCTATACGACAGGGGCAACCTACGAGCAGTACTTC. The V and J genes are TRBV11-2 and TRBJ2-7, with 8 bases aligning to TRBD1. The germline V gene encodes CDR1 SGHAT and CDR2 FQNNGV. V was pared by 4 bases and J by 2 bases, with 7 bases of the junction left unmatched. This CDR3 spans 15 amino acids.